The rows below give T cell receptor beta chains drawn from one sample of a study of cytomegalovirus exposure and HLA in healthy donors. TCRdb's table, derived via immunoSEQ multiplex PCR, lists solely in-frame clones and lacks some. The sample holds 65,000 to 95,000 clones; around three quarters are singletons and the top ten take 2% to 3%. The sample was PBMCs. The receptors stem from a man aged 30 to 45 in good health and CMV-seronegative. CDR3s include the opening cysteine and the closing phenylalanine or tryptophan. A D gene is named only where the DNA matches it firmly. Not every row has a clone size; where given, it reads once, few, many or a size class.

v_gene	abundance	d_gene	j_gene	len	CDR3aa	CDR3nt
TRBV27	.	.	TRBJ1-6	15	CATRSRGSYNSPLHF	TGTGCCACCAGATCCCGGGGCTCCTATAATTCACCCCTCCACTTT
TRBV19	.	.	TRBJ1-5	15	CASSKNPGLRQPQHF	TGTGCCAGTAGTAAAAATCCAGGGTTGCGACAGCCCCAGCATTTT
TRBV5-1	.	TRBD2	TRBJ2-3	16	CASSLERRGVTDTQYF	TGCGCCAGCAGCTTGGAAAGACGGGGGGTCACAGATACGCAGTATTTT
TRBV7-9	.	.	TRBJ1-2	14	CASSSRDTSYGYTF	TGTGCCAGCAGCTCCCGGGACACAAGCTATGGCTACACCTTC
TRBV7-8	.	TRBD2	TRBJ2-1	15	CASSFTSGEYNEQFF	TGTGCCAGCAGCTTCACTAGCGGGGAGTACAATGAGCAGTTCTTC
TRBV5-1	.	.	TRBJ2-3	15	CASSLEYFSADTQYF	TGCGCCAGCAGCTTGGAGTACTTTAGCGCGGATACGCAGTATTTT
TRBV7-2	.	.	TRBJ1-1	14	CATRAGALNTEAFF	TGTGCCACCCGCGCGGGGGCGCTGAACACTGAAGCTTTCTTT
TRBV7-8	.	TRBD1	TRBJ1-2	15	CASSSRTGANYGYTF	TGTGCCAGCAGCTCCAGGACAGGAGCTAACTATGGCTACACCTTC
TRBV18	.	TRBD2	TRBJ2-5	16	CASSQLAGVDVKTQYF	TGTGCCAGCTCACAACTAGCGGGAGTCGATGTGAAGACCCAGTACTTC
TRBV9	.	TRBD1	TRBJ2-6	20	CASSVTGSVLSGSGANVLTF	TGTGCCAGCAGCGTGACAGGGTCGGTTTTAAGTGGGTCTGGGGCCAACGTCCTGACTTTC
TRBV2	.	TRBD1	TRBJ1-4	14	CASSAGTGFEKLFF	TGTGCCAGTTCGGCGGGGACAGGGTTTGAAAAACTGTTTTTT
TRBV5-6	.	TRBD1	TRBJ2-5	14	CASSRTGMEETQYF	TGTGCCAGCAGCAGGACAGGGATGGAAGAGACCCAGTACTTC
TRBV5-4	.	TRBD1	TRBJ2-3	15	CASSLAQGAGDTQYF	TGTGCCAGCAGCTTGGCCCAGGGGGCAGGAGATACGCAGTATTTT
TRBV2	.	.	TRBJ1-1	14	CASRESQLNTEAFF	TGTGCCAGCAGGGAGTCGCAGTTGAACACTGAAGCTTTCTTT
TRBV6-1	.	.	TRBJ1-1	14	CASSVGTQGTEAFF	TGTGCCAGCAGTGTGGGCACCCAGGGGACTGAAGCTTTCTTT
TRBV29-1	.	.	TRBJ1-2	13	CSVVGGANYGYTF	TGCAGCGTTGTTGGCGGAGCTAACTATGGCTACACCTTC
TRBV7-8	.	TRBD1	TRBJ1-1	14	CASSQQGAMTEAFF	TGTGCCAGCAGCCAACAGGGGGCTATGACTGAAGCTTTCTTT
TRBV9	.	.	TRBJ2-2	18	CASSVAPTRVSSAGELFF	TGTGCCAGCAGCGTAGCCCCTACCAGGGTCTCTTCGGCCGGGGAGCTGTTTTTT
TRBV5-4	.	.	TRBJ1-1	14	CASSLSLGNTEAFF	TGTGCCAGCAGCTTGTCCCTCGGGAACACTGAAGCTTTCTTT
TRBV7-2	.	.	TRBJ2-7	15	CASSSRDRGIYEQYF	TGTGCCAGCAGCTCCCGGGACCGGGGGATCTACGAGCAGTACTTC
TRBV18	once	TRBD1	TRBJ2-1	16	CASANRQGDVSNEQFF	TGTGCCAGCGCCAATCGACAGGGAGATGTCTCCAATGAGCAGTTCTTC
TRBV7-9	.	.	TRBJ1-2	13	CASRPGAGAGYTF	TGTGCCAGCAGACCAGGGGCCGGGGCTGGCTACACCTTC
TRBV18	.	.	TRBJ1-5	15	CASSPTDSSNQPQHF	TGTGCCAGCTCACCCACAGACAGTAGCAATCAGCCCCAGCATTTT